The 14 T cell receptor beta chains below all came from one sample that was sequenced in a study of CD8+ T cells in alopecia areata. In each case, RNA was isolated and then reverse transcribed into cDNA as the sequencing template. TCRdb's copy holds only in-frame clones and misses some; the assay was immunoSEQ multiplex PCR. The sample shows some 110,000 clones, roughly 66% of them seen only once. Sequenced sample: CD4+ T cells sorted from blood. The receptor set was obtained from a human donor in good health.

The chain links TRBV10-2 to TRBJ2-3, with 9 bases fitting TRBD2. J lost 5 bases, V lost 4 bases, and 10 bases had no gene match. This CDR3 has 16 amino acids. Germline CDR1 and CDR2: WSHSY and SAAADI. The CDR3: CASSALKAGGRDTQYF. CDR3 DNA sequence: TGCGCCAGCAGTGCTCTTAAGGCGGGGGGGCGAGATACGCAGTATTTT.

The rearrangement uses TRBV7-2 and TRBJ1-5; D ambiguous. The germline V and J ends were trimmed by 5 bases and 3 bases, with 11 bases remaining between them. Germline V CDR1 and CDR2: SGHTA, FQGNSA. This CDR3 contains 14 residues. As DNA, the CDR3 is TGTGCCAGCAGCCTTACAGCAAACAATCAGCCCCAGCATTTT. This translates into CASSLTANNQPQHF.

The chain couples TRBV29-1 to TRBJ2-7, with 7 bases lining up with TRBD1. Germline assignment: CDR1 SQVTM and CDR2 ANQGSEA. V shed 6 bases, J shed 0 bases, and the junction held 8 bases outside the gene matches. The CDR3 totals 14 residues. The DNA for the CDR3 is TGCAGCGTCAGTCGGGACAGTGCCTCCTACGAGCAGTACTTC. As protein: CSVSRDSASYEQYF.

The chain links TRBV5-6 to TRBJ1-5; D gene unclear. The CDR3 spans 13 residues. Germline values: CDR1 SGHDT, CDR2 YYEEEE. The V end lost 2 bases, the J end lost 6 bases, and 9 bases lay between the germline ends. The CDR3 DNA is TGTGCCAGCAGCTTTGGGGTCCTTCAGCCCCAGCATTTT. This gives the protein CASSFGVLQPQHF. Based on the CDR3 plus reference TRBV5-6 and TRBJ1-5, the full variable domain is DAGVTQSPTHLIKTRGQQVTLRCSPKSGHDTVSWYQQALGQGPQFIFQYYEEEERQRGNFPDRFSGHQFPNYSSELNVNALLLGDSALYLCASSFGVLQPQHFGDGTRLSIL.

This clone was recorded once. V and J are TRBV27 and TRBJ2-3; 7 nucleotides agree with TRBD2. The CDR3 is 13 residues long. Germline CDR1 MNHEY, CDR2 SMNVEV (reference sequence). J gave up 5 bases and V 6 bases, and 5 bases lay outside the gene matches. The CDR3 sequence is CASRKVAGDTQYF. The CDR3 region has the DNA TGTGCCAGCAGGAAGGTAGCGGGAGATACGCAGTATTTT.

The CDR3 coding sequence is TGTGCCAGCAGCGTAGGTATCCAAGAGACCCAGTACTTC. Protein: CASSVGIQETQYF. The V gene is TRBV9, the J gene TRBJ2-5; the D is unclear. Germline V gene sequence: CDR1 SGDLS, CDR2 YYNGEE. This CDR3 region has 13 residues. V was cut by 0 bases and J by 1 base, with 4 bases left in between.

At least ten counts were recorded for this clone. This chain joins TRBV7-7 and TRBJ2-3, with D possibly matching TRBD1 (5 bases). Germline V lookup: CDR1 SSHAT, CDR2 FNYEAQ (reference sequence). The CDR3 covers 14 residues. V shed 5 bases and J shed 2 bases, with 11 bases lying between them. The CDR3 DNA is TGTGCCAGCAGCCTGGGGCCACTCACAGATACGCAGTATTTT. This sequence encodes CASSLGPLTDTQYF.

This chain connects TRBV9 to TRBJ2-3, with D unclear. CDR1 is SGDLS, CDR2 YYNGEE, per germline. The length of the CDR3 is 15 residues. V lost 0 bases, J lost 2 bases, and 10 bases lay in between. In DNA, the CDR3 is TGTGCCAGCAGCGTAGCTACGCGATCCACAGATACGCAGTATTTT. As protein: CASSVATRSTDTQYF.

Regarding this clone: Other DNA sequences within the sample encode an identical CDR3. The V gene is TRBV7-9, the J gene TRBJ2-3; no definite D call. Germline CDR1 SEHNR, CDR2 FQNEAQ (reference sequence). This CDR3 region has 12 residues. The ends were cut back, 2 bases at V and 5 bases at J, with 5 bases in the middle. The CDR3 reads CASSLRQDTQYF. The CDR3 coding sequence is TGTGCCAGCAGCTTAAGGCAAGATACGCAGTATTTT. Combining the CDR3 with reference TRBV7-9 and TRBJ2-3 gives the whole variable domain DTGVSQNPRHKITKRGQNVTFRCDPISEHNRLYWYRQTLGQGPEFLTYFQNEAQLEKSRLLSDRFSAERPKGSFSTLEIQRTEQGDSAMYLCASSLRQDTQYFGPGTRLTVL.

Here the CDR3 reads CASSPGQGVGSPLHF. The DNA of the CDR3 is TGTGCCAGCAGCCCGGGACAGGGTGTAGGATCACCCCTCCACTTT. This sequence joins TRBV28 and TRBJ1-6; TRBD1 matches at 9 bases. The CDR3 has 15 residues. The V gene's germline CDR1 is MDHEN and CDR2 SYDVKM. J lost 10 bases, V lost 6 bases, and 10 bases had no gene match.

This chain joins TRBV9 and TRBJ2-2; 9 positions match TRBD1. Germline V gene sequence: CDR1 SGDLS, CDR2 YYNGEE. The CDR3 is 14 amino acids. The trim removed 5 bases at V and 3 bases at J, leaving 2 bases unmatched. CDR3 sequence (DNA): TGTGCCAGCAGACAGGGGGCCGACACCGGGGAGCTGTTTTTT. This sequence encodes CASRQGADTGELFF.

This rearrangement joins TRBV29-1 to TRBJ2-5; D gene uncertain. Germline V gives CDR1 SQVTM, CDR2 ANQGSEA. V was pared by 3 bases and J by 6 bases, with 8 bases between. The CDR3 sequence is 11 residues long. The CDR3 coding sequence is TGCAGCGTTGACGCCTGGAAGACCCAGTACTTC. It translates to CSVDAWKTQYF.

The chain joins TRBV7-9 to TRBJ2-1, with 9 nucleotides matching TRBD2. This CDR3 has 17 residues. V gave up 4 bases and J gave up 8 bases; unmatched junction bases: 15. The germline CDR1 and CDR2 sequences are SEHNR and FQNEAQ (reference sequence). CDR3 region: CASSSNSRGGLGDEQFF. CDR3 bases: TGTGCCAGCAGCTCCAACTCGCGGGGGGGCCTCGGAGATGAGCAGTTCTTC.

The V call is TRBV6-1, the J call TRBJ2-1; D is unclear. The CDR3 spans 14 residues. Trimming shortened V by 6 bases and J by 7 bases, and 16 bases separated the two germline ends. Germline assignment: CDR1 MNHNS and CDR2 SASEGT. The DNA of the CDR3 is TGTGCCAGCAGAAAGCCGGACGGCAGGAATGAGCAGTTCTTC. It is translated as CASRKPDGRNEQFF.